This T cell receptor beta chain was captured by sequencing in a study of OX40 agonist ivuxolimab in advanced cancers. About the study: The study reported partial responses in three patients: one hepatocellular carcinoma, two cutaneous melanoma.

This CDR3 region has 19 residues. Losses at the gene ends were 4 bases for V and 4 bases for J; bases not matched to a gene: 14. Germline CDR1 and CDR2: ENHRY and SYGVKD. Some clones are missing from TCRdb's copy, which holds only in-frame ones; the method was immunoSEQ multiplex PCR. The data contain some 50,000 clones, around 80% of them singletons. The rearrangement links TRBV10-3 to TRBJ2-7; 15 bases are shared with TRBD2. Sequences were derived from CD4+ or CD8+ T cells sorted from blood, sampled in a trial of the OX40 agonist ivuxolimab. The source of this sequence is an adult with an advanced solid tumor such as melanoma, head and neck, liver or kidney cancer. The CDR3 DNA is TGTGCCATCAGTGGAAGAACAGACGGACTAGCGGGAGGGCGGTACGAGCAGTACTTC. This codes for CAISGRTDGLAGGRYEQYF.